Listed below are T cell receptor beta chains from one sample, sequenced in a study of cytomegalovirus exposure and HLA in healthy donors. Measured with immunoSEQ multiplex PCR; TCRdb has only the in-frame clones, and not every one. The data contain 100,000 to 140,000 clones, more than 75% of them seen just once; the ten biggest clones take up less than 3.5%. Sequencing used PBMCs. The receptors come from a man aged 30-40 years in good health and CMV-seropositive. Each CDR3 is given with its conserved first and last residue. A D gene is named only where the DNA matches it firmly. Rows give clone size only sometimes, using once, few, many, or a class for an expanded clone.

size: -; V: TRBV30; J: TRBJ2-1; D: TRBD2; CDR3: CAWSVASGAREYNEQFF; DNA: TGTGCCTGGAGTGTGGCTAGCGGGGCCCGGGAATACAATGAGCAGTTCTTC
size: -; V: TRBV29-1; J: TRBJ2-7; D: TRBD1; CDR3: CSASTGIAYEQYF; DNA: TGCAGCGCCTCGACAGGGATCGCCTACGAGCAGTACTTC
size: -; V: TRBV19; J: TRBJ1-1; D: -; CDR3: CASKWSGADTEAFF; DNA: TGTGCCAGTAAGTGGTCAGGGGCGGACACTGAAGCTTTCTTT
size: -; V: TRBV19; J: TRBJ1-5; D: -; CDR3: CASSRQFNQPQHF; DNA: TGTGCCAGTTCCCGACAGTTCAATCAGCCCCAGCATTTT
size: -; V: TRBV6-1; J: TRBJ2-7; D: -; CDR3: CASSDRGDNEQYF; DNA: TGTGCCAGCAGTGATCGGGGGGACAACGAGCAGTACTTC
size: -; V: TRBV5-8; J: TRBJ1-1; D: TRBD1; CDR3: CASSWNRGTNTEAFF; DNA: TGTGCCAGCAGCTGGAACAGGGGGACTAACACTGAAGCTTTCTTT
size: few; V: TRBV2; J: TRBJ1-1; D: -; CDR3: CATHGGENTEAFF; DNA: TGTGCCACCCATGGCGGGGAGAACACTGAAGCTTTCTTT
size: -; V: TRBV29-1; J: TRBJ1-2; D: -; CDR3: CSVTQGQQTNYGYTF; DNA: TGCAGCGTTACCCAAGGACAGCAAACTAACTATGGCTACACCTTC
size: few; V: TRBV9; J: TRBJ2-3; D: TRBD2; CDR3: CASSQVAGVTTDTQYF; DNA: TGTGCCAGCAGCCAAGTAGCGGGGGTAACCACAGATACGCAGTATTTT
size: -; V: TRBV2; J: TRBJ1-2; D: TRBD1; CDR3: CASSRQGAGYGYTF; DNA: TGTGCCAGCAGTAGACAGGGGGCGGGCTATGGCTACACCTTC
size: -; V: TRBV10-3; J: TRBJ2-1; D: TRBD1; CDR3: CAISPGSGQGIFTYNEQFF; DNA: TGTGCCATCAGTCCCGGTTCGGGACAGGGGATTTTCACCTACAATGAGCAGTTCTTC
size: -; V: TRBV27; J: TRBJ2-7; D: -; CDR3: CASSLSFTVLSEQYF; DNA: TGTGCCAGCAGTTTATCTTTCACAGTCCTCTCCGAGCAGTACTTC
size: -; V: TRBV2; J: TRBJ1-1; D: -; CDR3: CASRVGGDSEAFF; DNA: TGTGCCAGCAGAGTGGGAGGAGACAGCGAAGCTTTCTTT
size: -; V: TRBV30; J: TRBJ2-3; D: -; CDR3: CASEEGGAGDTQYF; DNA: TGTGCCTCAGAAGAGGGGGGGGCAGGGGATACGCAGTATTTT
size: -; V: TRBV6-5; J: TRBJ1-2; D: -; CDR3: CASSAWDNSYGYTF; DNA: TGTGCCAGCAGCGCCTGGGACAACAGCTATGGCTACACCTTC
size: -; V: TRBV11-2; J: TRBJ1-2; D: -; CDR3: CASRGGGYGYTF; DNA: TGTGCCAGCAGGGGGGGTGGCTATGGCTACACCTTC
size: -; V: TRBV6-5; J: TRBJ1-6; D: TRBD1; CDR3: CASRGQGSPLHF; DNA: TGTGCCAGCAGAGGACAGGGCTCACCCCTCCACTTT
size: -; V: TRBV6-1; J: TRBJ2-4; D: -; CDR3: CASRGYRADIQYF; DNA: TGTGCCAGCAGGGGGTACAGGGCTGACATTCAGTACTTC
size: -; V: TRBV12-5; J: TRBJ1-1; D: -; CDR3: CASGFGEAREAFF; DNA: TGTGCTAGTGGTTTTGGAGAAGCACGGGAAGCTTTCTTT
size: -; V: TRBV7-6; J: TRBJ2-3; D: -; CDR3: CASSLAGGHDTQYF; DNA: TGTGCCAGCAGCTTAGCGGGGGGGCATGATACGCAGTATTTT
size: -; V: TRBV6-1; J: TRBJ2-7; D: -; CDR3: CASRAGARSEQYF; DNA: TGTGCCAGCAGGGCAGGGGCGCGCTCCGAGCAGTACTTC
size: -; V: TRBV19; J: TRBJ2-3; D: -; CDR3: CASSLRPDTQYF; DNA: TGTGCCAGTAGCCTGCGTCCAGATACGCAGTATTTT
size: -; V: TRBV11-3; J: TRBJ1-1; D: -; CDR3: CASSLIREDTEAFF; DNA: TGTGCCAGCAGCTTAATTCGAGAGGACACTGAAGCTTTCTTT
size: -; V: TRBV2; J: TRBJ2-1; D: -; CDR3: CASRLQGQFF; DNA: TGTGCCAGCCGATTACAGGGTCAGTTCTTC
size: -; V: TRBV6-5; J: TRBJ1-2; D: TRBD1; CDR3: CASSPGQGGYGYTF; DNA: TGTGCCAGCAGTCCAGGACAGGGGGGCTATGGCTACACCTTC
size: -; V: TRBV11-2; J: TRBJ2-7; D: TRBD2; CDR3: CASSSLAGGDEQYF; DNA: TGTGCCAGCAGCTCCCTAGCGGGGGGGGACGAGCAGTACTTC
size: -; V: TRBV4-1; J: TRBJ2-1; D: TRBD2; CDR3: CASSASTSGTYNEQFF; DNA: TGCGCCAGCAGCGCTTCGACTAGCGGGACCTACAATGAGCAGTTCTTC